This T cell receptor beta chain stems from a study of identifying expanded T cells in peripheral blood. Overall study findings and caveats: Technical replicates showed around 1.1 changed clones; two weeks around 15; four weeks 19.

The data were produced by immunoSEQ multiplex PCR, yet TCRdb's version contains in-frame clones alone and is incomplete. The table lists about 91,000 clones, about nine tenths of them singletons. The germline V gene has CDR1 SGHDT and CDR2 YYEEEE. With 4 bases clipped from V and 5 bases from J, the junction kept 8 bases outside the gene matches. The CDR3 has 15 residues. Note on this clone: Its antigen is not identified.

Material: blood. The chain employs TRBV5-6 and TRBJ2-7, with 11 nucleotides matching TRBD1. The TCR originated in a person aged 18 to 70 in good health. The CDR3 DNA reads TGTGCCAGCAGCCAAGGGACAGGGGGGATCAACGAGCAGTACTTC. Residues: CASSQGTGGINEQYF.